What follows are 10 T cell receptor beta chains derived from one specimen sequenced in a study of T-cell memory formation after mild COVID-19. MiXCR, run by TCRdb on the 5' RACE reads, gives a single entry per CDR3 protein. This table holds 400,000 or so distinct CDR3 sequences, 21% found once. The sequenced material came from PBMCs or a T cell subset sorted from them (not recorded which). These receptors were collected from an adult woman who had mild COVID-19 (a few samples of this study predate the infection). Cell type and time point are not known.

Notes on this clonotype: It may be a read error: a sequence one base away is much more abundant. V and J are TRBV7-2 and TRBJ2-5, with a weak D call TRBD2 (5 bases). The V gene's germline CDR1 is SGHTA and CDR2 FQGNSA. This CDR3 spans 14 amino acids. Trimming cost V 0 bases and J 3 bases, with 8 bases left between them. Here the CDR3 reads CASSLAGVKETQYF. The CDR3 DNA reads TGTGCCAGCAGCTTAGCGGGAGTGAAAGAGACCCAGTACTTC.

In this sample, this clonotype turned up a few times. The J gene is TRBJ2-7, the V gene TRBV6-6, with TRBD2 matching 9 bases. Germline V gene lookup returns CDR1 MNHNY and CDR2 SVGAGI (reference sequence). The CDR3 is made up of 15 amino acids. The J segment lost 2 bases and the V segment lost 6 bases, leaving 8 bases of the junction unmatched. CDR3 region: CASSSTSGPAYEQYF. The CDR3 DNA reads TGTGCCAGCAGCTCAACTAGCGGGCCTGCCTACGAGCAGTACTTC.

In this sample, this clonotype turned up a few times. This rearrangement joins TRBV6-5 to TRBJ2-1; TRBD1 or TRBD2 may be the D gene (5 bases each). The CDR3 loop spans 14 amino acids. Germline lookup yields CDR1 MNHEY and CDR2 SVGAGI. V was cut by 8 bases and J by 3 bases, with 14 bases left in between. The CDR3 loop is CASRDRNNYNEQFF. The CDR3 coding sequence is TGTGCCAGCCGGGACCGGAACAACTACAATGAGCAGTTCTTC.

This clonotype was observed a handful of times. The chain uses TRBV12-3 or TRBV12-4 and TRBJ1-1, with 10 bases aligning to TRBD1. Germline trimming cut 5 bases from V and 6 bases from J; bases unmatched to any gene: 3. The CDR3 spans 13 residues. CDR3 nucleotides: TGTGCCAGCAGTAAGGGGACAGGGGCTGAAGCTTTCTTT. This sequence encodes CASSKGTGAEAFF.

This clonotype was seen a handful of times. The chain uses TRBV7-9 and TRBJ2-1, with D possibly matching TRBD1 (5 bases). The CDR3 totals 16 residues. Germline values: CDR1 SEHNR, CDR2 FQNEAQ (reference sequence). V dropped 1 base and J dropped 9 bases, with 19 bases sitting between them. The CDR3 DNA is TGTGCCAGCAGCTTAGACAGGACAAGGATCGGCGGTGAGCAGTTCTTC. Translation: CASSLDRTRIGGEQFF.

The genes are TRBV12-3 or TRBV12-4 and TRBJ2-7; D is uncertain. The V gene lost 8 bases and the J gene lost 2 bases, with 10 bases spanning the gap. The length of the CDR3 is 12 residues. The CDR3, as DNA: TGTGCCAGCTTTTCCCCGCCCTACGAGCAGTACTTC. Amino acids: CASFSPPYEQYF.

This clonotype was picked up one time. The chain joins TRBV7-9 to TRBJ1-1; 9 bases line up with TRBD1. Germline V gene sequence: CDR1 SEHNR, CDR2 FQNEAQ (reference sequence). Germline trimming cut 6 bases from V and 4 bases from J; bases unmatched to any gene: 15. The CDR3 runs 17 residues. CDR3 DNA sequence: TGTGCCAGCAGATCCGACAGGGGGGACCCCGGGGGCACTGAAGCTTTCTTT. This gives the protein CASRSDRGDPGGTEAFF.

This clonotype was counted ten times or more. The genes are TRBV7-9 and TRBJ2-1; 8 bases map to TRBD2. The germline gives CDR1 SEHNR, CDR2 FQNEAQ (reference sequence). The CDR3 totals 16 residues. V was clipped by 0 bases and J by 6 bases; unmatched bases: 7. The CDR3 sequence is CASSLAVGLAINEQFF. CDR3 DNA: TGTGCCAGCAGCTTAGCGGTCGGACTAGCAATCAATGAGCAGTTCTTC.

This clonotype was found a few times. This chain uses TRBV4-2 with TRBJ2-3; D may be TRBD1 (6 bases). With 1 base removed from V and 0 bases from J, the gap between germline ends came to 17 bases. The CDR3 extends over 18 amino acids. The germline V gene encodes CDR1 LGHNA and CDR2 YNFKEQ. In DNA, the CDR3 is TGTGCCAGCAGCCAAGCGGGGCGGTCGGACAGTAGCACAGATACGCAGTATTTT. Protein product: CASSQAGRSDSSTDTQYF.

V and J are TRBV30 and TRBJ2-3, with D possibly being TRBD2 (5 bases). Germline CDR1 GTSNPN, CDR2 SVGIG (reference sequence). The CDR3 is 14 residues long. The V gene lost 0 bases and the J gene lost 1 base, with 8 bases spanning the gap. Written as DNA, the CDR3 is TGTGCCTGGAGTGTAGGAGCGGGCACAGATACGCAGTATTTT. Its translation: CAWSVGAGTDTQYF.